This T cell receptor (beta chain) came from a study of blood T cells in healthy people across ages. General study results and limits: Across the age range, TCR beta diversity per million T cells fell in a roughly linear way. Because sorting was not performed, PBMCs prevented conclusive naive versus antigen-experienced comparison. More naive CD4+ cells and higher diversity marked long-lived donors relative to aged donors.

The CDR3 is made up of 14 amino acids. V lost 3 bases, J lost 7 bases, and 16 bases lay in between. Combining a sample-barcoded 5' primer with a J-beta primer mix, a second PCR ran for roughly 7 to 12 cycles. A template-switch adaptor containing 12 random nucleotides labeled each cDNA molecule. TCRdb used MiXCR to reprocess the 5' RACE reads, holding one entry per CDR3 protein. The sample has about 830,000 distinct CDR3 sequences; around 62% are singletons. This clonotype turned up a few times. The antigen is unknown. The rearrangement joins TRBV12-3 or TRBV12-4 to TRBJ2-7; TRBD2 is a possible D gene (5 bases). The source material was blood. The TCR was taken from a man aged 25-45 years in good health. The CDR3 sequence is CASSFQGLAGEQYF. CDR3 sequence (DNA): TGTGCCAGCAGTTTTCAAGGGCTAGCCGGGGAGCAGTACTTC.